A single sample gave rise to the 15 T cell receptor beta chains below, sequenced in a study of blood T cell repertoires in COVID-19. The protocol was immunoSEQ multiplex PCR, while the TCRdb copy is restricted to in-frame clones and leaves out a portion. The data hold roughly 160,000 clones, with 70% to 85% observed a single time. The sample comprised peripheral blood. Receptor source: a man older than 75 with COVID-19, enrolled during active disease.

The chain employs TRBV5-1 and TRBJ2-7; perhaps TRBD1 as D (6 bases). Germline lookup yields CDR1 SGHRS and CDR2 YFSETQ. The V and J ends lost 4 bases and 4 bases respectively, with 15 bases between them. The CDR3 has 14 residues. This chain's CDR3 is CASSPSTGPYEQYF. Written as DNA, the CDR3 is TGCGCCAGCAGCCCTTCGACAGGACCTTACGAGCAGTACTTC.

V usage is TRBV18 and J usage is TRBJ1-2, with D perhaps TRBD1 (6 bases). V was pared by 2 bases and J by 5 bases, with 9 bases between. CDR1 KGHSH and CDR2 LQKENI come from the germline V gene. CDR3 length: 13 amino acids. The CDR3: CASSPNREYGYTF. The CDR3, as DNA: TGTGCCAGCTCACCAAACAGGGAATATGGCTACACCTTC.

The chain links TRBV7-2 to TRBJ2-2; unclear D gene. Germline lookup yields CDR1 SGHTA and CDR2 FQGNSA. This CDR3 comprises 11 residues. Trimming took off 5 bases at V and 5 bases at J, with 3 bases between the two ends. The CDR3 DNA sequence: TGTGCCAGCAGCCAGACCGGGGAGCTGTTTTTT. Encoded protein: CASSQTGELFF.

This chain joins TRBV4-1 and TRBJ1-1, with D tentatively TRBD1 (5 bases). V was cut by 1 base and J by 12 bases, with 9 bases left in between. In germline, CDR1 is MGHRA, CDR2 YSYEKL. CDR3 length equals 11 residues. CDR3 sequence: CASSQGGGTFF. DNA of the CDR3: TGCGCCAGCAGCCAAGGGGGCGGGACTTTCTTT.

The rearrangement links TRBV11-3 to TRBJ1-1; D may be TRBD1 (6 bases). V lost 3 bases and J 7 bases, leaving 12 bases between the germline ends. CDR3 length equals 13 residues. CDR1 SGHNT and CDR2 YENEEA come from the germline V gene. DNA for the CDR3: TGTGCCAGCAGCTTGCAACAGGGTCGTGAAGCTTTCTTT. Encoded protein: CASSLQQGREAFF. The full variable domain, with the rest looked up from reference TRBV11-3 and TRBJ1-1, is EAGVVQSPRYKIIEKKQPVAFWCNPISGHNTLYWYLQNLGQGPELLIRYENEEAVDDSQLPKDRFSAERLKGVDSTLKIQPAELGDSAVYLCASSLQQGREAFFGQGTRLTVV.

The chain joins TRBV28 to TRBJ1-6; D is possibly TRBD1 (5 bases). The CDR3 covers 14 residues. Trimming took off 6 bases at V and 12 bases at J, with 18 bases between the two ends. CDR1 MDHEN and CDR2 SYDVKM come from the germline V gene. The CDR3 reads CASRGGVVVLPLHF. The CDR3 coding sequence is TGTGCCAGCAGGGGGGGGGTCGTGGTTTTACCCCTCCACTTT.

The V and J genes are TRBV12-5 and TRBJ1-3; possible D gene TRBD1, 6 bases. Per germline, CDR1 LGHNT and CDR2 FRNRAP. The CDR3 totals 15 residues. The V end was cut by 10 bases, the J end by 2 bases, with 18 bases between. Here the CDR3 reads CATSEGQGTGNTIYF. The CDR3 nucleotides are TGTGCTACGTCAGAAGGGCAGGGGACTGGAAACACCATATATTTT.

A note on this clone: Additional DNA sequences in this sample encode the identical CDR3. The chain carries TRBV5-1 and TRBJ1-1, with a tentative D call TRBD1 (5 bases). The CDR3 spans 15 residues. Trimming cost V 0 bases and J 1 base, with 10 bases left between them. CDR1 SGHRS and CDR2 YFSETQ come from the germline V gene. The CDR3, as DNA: TGCGCCAGCAGCTTGGTTCAGGGCGGGAACACTGAAGCTTTCTTT. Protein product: CASSLVQGGNTEAFF.

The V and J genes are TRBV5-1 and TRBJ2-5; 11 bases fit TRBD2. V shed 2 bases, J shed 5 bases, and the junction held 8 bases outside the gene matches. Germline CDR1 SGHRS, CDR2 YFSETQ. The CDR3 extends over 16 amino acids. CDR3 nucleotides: TGCGCCAGCAGCTTACTAGCGGGAGCCTCTAGGGAGACCCAGTACTTC. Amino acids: CASSLLAGASRETQYF.

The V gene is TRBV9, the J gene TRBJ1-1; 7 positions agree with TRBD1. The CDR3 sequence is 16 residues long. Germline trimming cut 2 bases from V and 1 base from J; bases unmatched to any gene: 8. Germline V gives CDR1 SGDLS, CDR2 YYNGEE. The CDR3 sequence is CASSVHLGQTNTEAFF. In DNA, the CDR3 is TGTGCCAGCAGCGTTCACCTGGGACAGACGAACACTGAAGCTTTCTTT.

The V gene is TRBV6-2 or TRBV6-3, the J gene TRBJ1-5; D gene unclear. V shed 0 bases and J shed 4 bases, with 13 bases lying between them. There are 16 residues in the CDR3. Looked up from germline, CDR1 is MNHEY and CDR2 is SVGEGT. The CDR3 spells CASSYSGGPVNQPQHF. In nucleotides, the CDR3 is TGTGCCAGCAGTTACTCGGGAGGACCCGTAAATCAGCCCCAGCATTTT.

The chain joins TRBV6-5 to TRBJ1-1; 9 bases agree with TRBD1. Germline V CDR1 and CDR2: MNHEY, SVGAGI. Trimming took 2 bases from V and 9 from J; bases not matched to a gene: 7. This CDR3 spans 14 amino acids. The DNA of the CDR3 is TGTGCCAGCAGTTACGACAGGGGGTTTGGTAAAGCTTTCTTT. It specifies CASSYDRGFGKAFF.

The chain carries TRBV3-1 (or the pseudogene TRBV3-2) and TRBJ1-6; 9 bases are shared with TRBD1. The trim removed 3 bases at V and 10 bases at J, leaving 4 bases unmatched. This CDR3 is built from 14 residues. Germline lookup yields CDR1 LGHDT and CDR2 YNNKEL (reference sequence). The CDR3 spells CASSQGQGTSPLHF. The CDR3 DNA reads TGTGCCAGCAGCCAGGGACAGGGAACCTCACCCCTCCACTTT.

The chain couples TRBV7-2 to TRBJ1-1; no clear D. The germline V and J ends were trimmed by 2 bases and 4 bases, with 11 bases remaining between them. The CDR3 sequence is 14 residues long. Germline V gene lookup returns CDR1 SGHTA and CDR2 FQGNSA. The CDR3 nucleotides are TGTGCCAGCAGCTTAAGGCGCCGAGGCACTGAAGCTTTCTTT. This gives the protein CASSLRRRGTEAFF. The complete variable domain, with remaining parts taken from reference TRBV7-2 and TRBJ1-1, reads GAGVSQSPSNKVTEKGKDVELRCDPISGHTALYWYRQSLGQGLEFLIYFQGNSAPDKSGLPSDRFSAERTGGSVSTLTIQRTQQEDSAVYLCASSLRRRGTEAFFGQGTRLTVV.

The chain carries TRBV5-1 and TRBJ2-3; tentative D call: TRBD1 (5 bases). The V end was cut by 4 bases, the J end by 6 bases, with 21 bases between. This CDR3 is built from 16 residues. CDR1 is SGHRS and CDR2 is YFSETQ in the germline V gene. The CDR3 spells CASSPQGLLGLDTQYF. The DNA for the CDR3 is TGCGCCAGCAGCCCTCAGGGCCTCCTGGGCCTTGATACGCAGTATTTT.